This T cell receptor (beta chain) comes out of a study of cytomegalovirus exposure and HLA in healthy donors. On the study more broadly: In a later analysis, the 110 or so validation repertoires were reported to have used the same platform as the 550 to 850 first-cohort repertoires. Whole-study results and caveats: Listed as cytomegalovirus-associated were about 160 TCR beta chains. High sensitivity and specificity were reportedly achieved when the classifier diagnosed cytomegalovirus status.

The repertoire was sequenced with immunoSEQ multiplex PCR; TCRdb's copy has only in-frame clones and lacks some. The sample yields a few hundred thousand clones, about 90% seen once. Of note for this clone: Its antigen remains unknown.

With V trimmed by 6 bases and J by 9 bases, 11 bases remained unmatched. The germline gives CDR1 MNHEY, CDR2 SMNVEV (reference sequence). The CDR3 spans 14 residues. This clonotype was sampled from a man in his late teens or twenties in good health and CMV-seropositive. The genes are TRBV27 and TRBJ2-1, with 7 bases fitting TRBD1. Sequenced input: PBMCs. The CDR3 here is CASSQGTVWGEQFF. For the CDR3, the DNA is TGTGCCAGCAGCCAAGGGACAGTGTGGGGTGAGCAGTTCTTC.